These T cell receptor beta chains were read from a single sample in a study of T cell repertoires in cytomegalovirus infection. Each CDR3 protein gets one entry after TCRdb re-called the reads with MiXCR. The data contain about 130,000 distinct CDR3 sequences, roughly a third of them singletons. Antigens of these TCRs are unknown. This material consisted of CD8+ T cells from cultured PBMCs, taken from culture after CMV antigen stimulation. These TCRs come from a human donor in good health (CMV status not recorded). Some clones in this sample may be carry-over from other donors' samples. The CDR3 runs from the conserved cysteine through the conserved F or W. The D gene is left open where the match is weak. Part of the rows lack a size; the others show once, few, many or a class for expanded clones.

V: TRBV28; size: .; J: TRBJ2-3; D: TRBD2; DNA: TGTGCCAGCAGTCCCTTAGCGGGGGGTAACACAGATACGCAGTATTTT; CDR3: CASSPLAGGNTDTQYF
V: TRBV4-1; size: .; J: TRBJ2-7; D: TRBD2; DNA: TGCGCCAGCAGCCAAGGTCTTGCAGCGGGGGGCCTCTACGAGCAGTACTTC; CDR3: CASSQGLAAGGLYEQYF
V: TRBV3-1; size: .; J: TRBJ2-1; D: TRBD2; DNA: TGTGCCAGCAGCCAAGAGGCACTAGCGGGGTACAATGAGCAGTTCTTC; CDR3: CASSQEALAGYNEQFF
V: TRBV7-6; size: .; J: TRBJ2-6; D: .; DNA: TGTGCCAGCAGCCCTGGGAGTGTTGGGGCCAACGTCCTGACTTTC; CDR3: CASSPGSVGANVLTF
V: TRBV12-3/TRBV12-4; size: .; J: TRBJ1-1; D: .; DNA: TGTGCCAGCAGTAACCAGGGGAACACTGAAGCTTTCTTT; CDR3: CASSNQGNTEAFF
V: TRBV7-2; size: once; J: TRBJ2-7; D: .; DNA: TGTGCCAGCAGCTTAGGATACAATTCCTACGAGCAGTACTTC; CDR3: CASSLGYNSYEQYF
V: TRBV6-5; size: .; J: TRBJ2-3; D: TRBD1; DNA: TGTGCCAGCAGTCGGACAGGTCCGGATACGCAGTATTTT; CDR3: CASSRTGPDTQYF
V: TRBV7-6; size: few; J: TRBJ2-7; D: TRBD1; DNA: TGTGCCAGCAGCGAATGGACAGGGAATTACGAGCAGTACTTC; CDR3: CASSEWTGNYEQYF
V: TRBV6-1; size: many; J: TRBJ2-7; D: .; DNA: TGTGCCAGCAGTCAGTACGGGGGAAGCTACGAGCAGTACTTC; CDR3: CASSQYGGSYEQYF
V: TRBV7-2; size: many; J: TRBJ2-7; D: TRBD2; DNA: TGTGCCAGCAGCTTGACTAGCTTCCAGGAGCAGTACTTC; CDR3: CASSLTSFQEQYF
V: TRBV7-8; size: few; J: TRBJ2-3; D: .; DNA: TGTGCCAGCAGGCCAGGGGGGACCTTCACAGATACGCAGTATTTT; CDR3: CASRPGGTFTDTQYF
V: TRBV12-3/TRBV12-4; size: .; J: TRBJ1-2; D: .; DNA: TGTGCCAGCAGTTTCCCGACAAGCTATGGCTACACCTTC; CDR3: CASSFPTSYGYTF
V: TRBV7-9; size: .; J: TRBJ1-2; D: TRBD1; DNA: TGTGCCAGCAGCCCGGGACAGCTTTATGGCTACACCTTC; CDR3: CASSPGQLYGYTF
V: TRBV6-6; size: .; J: TRBJ2-2; D: .; DNA: TGTGCCAGCATGATTAGTGCCGGGGAGCTGTTTTTT; CDR3: CASMISAGELFF
V: TRBV7-9; size: few; J: TRBJ1-2; D: TRBD1; DNA: TGTGCCAGCAGCCTCCTTGGACAGGTTTTCGATGGCTACACCTTC; CDR3: CASSLLGQVFDGYTF
V: TRBV5-5; size: .; J: TRBJ1-1; D: .; DNA: TGTGCCAGCAGCTTGGTGGAAAGGGGGAACACTGAAGCTTTCTTT; CDR3: CASSLVERGNTEAFF
V: TRBV5-4; size: few; J: TRBJ2-3; D: .; DNA: TGTGCCAGCAGCTCCTGGAGAGGGGATACGCAGTATTTT; CDR3: CASSSWRGDTQYF
V: TRBV4-1; size: .; J: TRBJ1-1; D: TRBD1; DNA: TGCGCCAGCAGCCAAGGTGGAGGGGGCGCGTCTGGTGAAGCTTTCTTT; CDR3: CASSQGGGGASGEAFF
V: TRBV7-3; size: many; J: TRBJ1-6; D: .; DNA: TGTGCCAGCAGCTTTACCAGGGACTCACCCCTCCACTTT; CDR3: CASSFTRDSPLHF
V: TRBV7-3; size: .; J: TRBJ1-1; D: TRBD1; DNA: TGTGCCAACAGCCCGTCTGGACAGGGTGACATGAACACTGAAGCTTTCTTT; CDR3: CANSPSGQGDMNTEAFF
V: TRBV20-1; size: few; J: TRBJ2-2; D: TRBD1; DNA: TGCAGTGCTCGGGACAGGCACACCGGGGAGCTGTTTTTT; CDR3: CSARDRHTGELFF
V: TRBV4-1; size: many; J: TRBJ2-1; D: .; DNA: TGCGCCAGCAGCTACCGGGACTGGTATAGCTCCTACAATGAGCAGTTCTTC; CDR3: CASSYRDWYSSYNEQFF
V: TRBV10-3; size: .; J: TRBJ2-2; D: TRBD2; DNA: TGTGCCATCAGTGAGTCGACTAGCGGTTACACCGGGGAGCTGTTTTTT; CDR3: CAISESTSGYTGELFF
V: TRBV4-1; size: .; J: TRBJ2-5; D: .; DNA: TGCGCCAGCAGCCTACTGATCCAAGAGACCCAGTACTTC; CDR3: CASSLLIQETQYF
V: TRBV6-5; size: .; J: TRBJ1-2; D: .; DNA: TGTGCCAGCAGTTACTCGACATCCGGGGATGGCTACACCTTC; CDR3: CASSYSTSGDGYTF
V: TRBV11-1; size: .; J: TRBJ2-1; D: .; DNA: TGTGCCAGCAGCACCTCAGGATACAATGAGCAGTTCTTC; CDR3: CASSTSGYNEQFF
V: TRBV12-3/TRBV12-4; size: many; J: TRBJ1-1; D: .; DNA: TGTGCCAGCAGTCAGGGGTGGGGGACTGAAGCTTTCTTT; CDR3: CASSQGWGTEAFF
V: TRBV7-9; size: few; J: TRBJ1-4; D: .; DNA: TGTGCCAGCAGCTTGAGTTATGAAAAACTGTTTTTT; CDR3: CASSLSYEKLFF
V: TRBV29-1; size: .; J: TRBJ2-1; D: .; DNA: TGCAGCGTTGGCAAGGGAAGCAATGAGCAGTTCTTC; CDR3: CSVGKGSNEQFF
V: TRBV4-1; size: .; J: TRBJ2-7; D: .; DNA: TGCGCCAGCAGCCAGGGCCAGTGGCCGCAGTACTTC; CDR3: CASSQGQWPQYF
V: TRBV20-1; size: many; J: TRBJ2-1; D: TRBD1; DNA: TGCAGTGCTCGAGACAGGGGTTCCTACAATGAGCAGTTCTTC; CDR3: CSARDRGSYNEQFF
V: TRBV19; size: few; J: TRBJ2-2; D: .; DNA: TGTGCCAGTAGTGTCTCTAGCCCCGGGGAGCTGTTTTTT; CDR3: CASSVSSPGELFF
V: TRBV7-2; size: .; J: TRBJ2-1; D: .; DNA: TGTGCCAGCATCTTAGGGGGGGGGGAATACAATGAGCAGTTCTTC; CDR3: CASILGGGEYNEQFF
V: TRBV7-9; size: .; J: TRBJ1-1; D: .; DNA: TGTGCCAGCATGTCACAGGGCTACACTGAAGCTTTCTTT; CDR3: CASMSQGYTEAFF
V: TRBV7-8; size: few; J: TRBJ2-5; D: .; DNA: TGTGCCAGCAGCTTGGCCGGGCCCGAAGGGACCCAGTACTTC; CDR3: CASSLAGPEGTQYF
V: TRBV24-1; size: .; J: TRBJ2-2; D: .; DNA: TGTGCCACCAGTGGGAACACCGGGGAGCTGTTTTTT; CDR3: CATSGNTGELFF
V: TRBV13; size: .; J: TRBJ1-1; D: .; DNA: TGTGCCAGCAGCTTCGGGGGGACCACTGAAGCTTTCTTT; CDR3: CASSFGGTTEAFF
V: TRBV5-1; size: many; J: TRBJ1-1; D: .; DNA: TGCGCCAGCAGCTTGGCGGGCATGAACACTGAAGCTTTCTTT; CDR3: CASSLAGMNTEAFF
V: TRBV11-2; size: .; J: TRBJ1-1; D: .; DNA: TGTGCCAGCAGCTCCCCAGCGAGGGGGGCGTCTACTGAAGCTTTCTTT; CDR3: CASSSPARGASTEAFF
V: TRBV6-5; size: .; J: TRBJ1-2; D: .; DNA: TGTGCCAGCAGCTTGGGACGTCTCTATGGCTACACCTTC; CDR3: CASSLGRLYGYTF
V: TRBV6-5; size: few; J: TRBJ2-6; D: .; DNA: TGTGCCAGCACCTCAAGTCGGGCGCGGCGGCCTGGGGCCAACGTCCTGACTTTC; CDR3: CASTSSRARRPGANVLTF
V: TRBV12-3/TRBV12-4; size: many; J: TRBJ1-2; D: TRBD1; DNA: TGTGCCAGCAGGCCCGGGACAGGGACGAGGAGCTACACCTTC; CDR3: CASRPGTGTRSYTF
V: TRBV19; size: few; J: TRBJ1-2; D: .; DNA: TGTGCCAGTGCTTATGTTTCGGCGCGTAACTATGGCTACACCTTC; CDR3: CASAYVSARNYGYTF
V: TRBV6-2/TRBV6-3; size: few; J: TRBJ2-5; D: .; DNA: TGTGCCAGCAGTACTGAAGAAGAGACCCAGTACTTC; CDR3: CASSTEEETQYF
V: TRBV6-1; size: .; J: TRBJ2-2; D: .; DNA: TGTGCCCTAGAGGGTGACACCGGGGAGCTGTTTTTT; CDR3: CALEGDTGELFF
V: TRBV12-3/TRBV12-4; size: .; J: TRBJ2-1; D: TRBD2; DNA: TGTGCCAGCAGTTTACCTCTAGCGGGGCAAAACAATGAGCAGTTCTTC; CDR3: CASSLPLAGQNNEQFF
V: TRBV6-6; size: .; J: TRBJ1-1; D: .; DNA: TGTGCCAGCGGAGACAGTGAAGCTTTCTTT; CDR3: CASGDSEAFF
V: TRBV12-3/TRBV12-4; size: medium-sized; J: TRBJ2-3; D: TRBD2; DNA: TGTGCCAGCAGTCCGCCTAGCGGGGCGAGCACAGATACGCAGTATTTT; CDR3: CASSPPSGASTDTQYF